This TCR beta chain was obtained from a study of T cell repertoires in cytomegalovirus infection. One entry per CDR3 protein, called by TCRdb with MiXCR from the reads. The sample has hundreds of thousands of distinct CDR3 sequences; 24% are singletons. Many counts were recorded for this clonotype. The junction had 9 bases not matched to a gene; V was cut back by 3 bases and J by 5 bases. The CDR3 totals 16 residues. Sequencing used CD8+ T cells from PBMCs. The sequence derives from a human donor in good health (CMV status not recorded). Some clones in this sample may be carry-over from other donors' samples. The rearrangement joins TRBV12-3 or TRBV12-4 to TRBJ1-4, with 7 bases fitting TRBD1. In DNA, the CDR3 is TGTGCCAGCAGTTTTGCCTCGGACAGGATAAATGAAAAACTGTTTTTT. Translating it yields CASSFASDRINEKLFF.